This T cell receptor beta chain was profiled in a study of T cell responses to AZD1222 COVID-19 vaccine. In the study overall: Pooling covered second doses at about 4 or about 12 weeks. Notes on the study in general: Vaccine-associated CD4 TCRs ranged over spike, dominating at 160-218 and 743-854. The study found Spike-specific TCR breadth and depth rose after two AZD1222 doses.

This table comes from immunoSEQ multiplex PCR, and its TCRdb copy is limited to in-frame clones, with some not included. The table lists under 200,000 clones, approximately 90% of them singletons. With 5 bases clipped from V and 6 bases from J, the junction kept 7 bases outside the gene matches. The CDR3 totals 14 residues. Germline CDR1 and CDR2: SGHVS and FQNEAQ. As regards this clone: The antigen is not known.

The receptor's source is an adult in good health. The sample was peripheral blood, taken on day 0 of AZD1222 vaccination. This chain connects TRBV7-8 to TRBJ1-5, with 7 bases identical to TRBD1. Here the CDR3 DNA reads TGTGCCAGCAGCACCCGACAGGGCGGTCAGCCCCAGCATTTT. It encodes CASSTRQGGQPQHF. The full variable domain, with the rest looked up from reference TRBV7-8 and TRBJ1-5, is GAGVSQSPRYKVAKRGQDVALRCDPISGHVSLFWYQQALGQGPEFLTYFQNEAQLDKSGLPSDRFFAERPEGSVSTLKIQRTQQEDSAVYLCASSTRQGGQPQHFGDGTRLSIL.